Presented here are 9 T cell receptor beta chains from one specimen sequenced in a study of identical twins' blood T cells. TCRdb reprocessed the 5' RACE reads with MiXCR, giving one entry per CDR3 protein. The sample consists of 400,000 or so distinct CDR3 sequences, roughly 30% of them appearing once. Sample: PBMCs. The receptors stem from a woman aged 18-49 years in good health.

The chain carries TRBV20-1 and TRBJ2-2; D gene ambiguous. In germline, CDR1 is DFQATT, CDR2 SNEGSKA (reference sequence). The CDR3 contains 14 residues. The V gene lost 1 base and the J gene lost 2 bases, with 8 bases spanning the gap. CDR3 in amino acids: CSARGLRNTGELFF. DNA for the CDR3: TGCAGTGCTAGAGGACTCCGCAACACCGGGGAGCTGTTTTTT.

The CDR3 region is CASSEALGTANYGYTF. In DNA form, the CDR3 reads TGTGCCAGCAGTGAAGCGCTCGGGACAGCTAACTATGGCTACACCTTC. The gene calls are TRBV6-1 and TRBJ1-2, with 7 bases identical to TRBD1. The CDR3 consists of 16 residues. The V gene end was trimmed by 0 bases and the J gene end by 0 bases; junction bases not matched to a gene: 4. CDR1 and CDR2 from the germline V gene are MNHNS and SASEGT.

This clonotype has more than one count but fewer than ten. The chain has TRBV5-1 and TRBJ2-2, with D tentatively TRBD1 or TRBD2 (5 bases each). Germline CDR1 and CDR2: SGHRS and YFSETQ. The CDR3 extends over 13 amino acids. Trimming removed 0 bases at V and 6 bases at J, with 6 bases between. The chain's CDR3 is CASSLAGPGELFF. The DNA for the CDR3 is TGCGCCAGCAGCTTGGCGGGGCCCGGGGAGCTGTTTTTT.

This clonotype was counted many times. The rearrangement links TRBV29-1 to TRBJ2-3; D not certain. Germline loops: CDR1 SQVTM, CDR2 ANQGSEA. This CDR3 has 16 amino acids. The V end lost 4 bases, the J end lost 3 bases, and 20 bases lay between the germline ends. CDR3 loop: CSVVIMLGSMTDTQYF. CDR3 DNA sequence: TGCAGCGTTGTAATAATGTTGGGGTCCATGACAGATACGCAGTATTTT.

V is TRBV5-1 and J is TRBJ2-2, with a tentative D call TRBD1 (5 bases). The CDR3 loop spans 16 amino acids. With 5 bases removed from V and 0 bases from J, the gap between germline ends came to 14 bases. From germline, CDR1 is SGHRS and CDR2 YFSETQ. CDR3 sequence reads: CASSLYGAPNTGELFF. CDR3 DNA: TGCGCCAGCAGTTTGTATGGGGCTCCGAACACCGGGGAGCTGTTTTTT.

This clonotype has just one count. The J gene is TRBJ1-1, the V gene TRBV20-1; 9 bases match TRBD1. Trimming took 0 bases from V and 1 from J; bases not matched to a gene: 15. CDR1 is DFQATT and CDR2 is SNEGSKA in the germline V gene (reference sequence). CDR3 length equals 19 residues. CDR3 sequence: CSARDPGYRGRSANTEAFF. Written as DNA, the CDR3 is TGCAGTGCTAGAGATCCCGGCTACAGGGGGCGATCGGCGAACACTGAAGCTTTCTTT.

The chain is built from TRBV20-1 and TRBJ2-1; D is unclear. The CDR3 has 16 residues. The germline V gene has CDR1 DFQATT and CDR2 SNEGSKA (reference sequence). V dropped 3 bases and J dropped 0 bases, with 15 bases sitting between them. CDR3 in amino acids: CSASRPWGSSYNEQFF. In DNA, the CDR3 is TGCAGTGCTAGCCGACCCTGGGGAAGCTCCTACAATGAGCAGTTCTTC.

Ten or more counts support this clonotype. The rearrangement joins TRBV12-3 or TRBV12-4 to TRBJ1-1, with D hard to call. Trimming took 2 bases from V and 1 from J, leaving 2 bases between them. The CDR3 extends over 12 amino acids. This chain's CDR3 is CASSLPNTEAFF. DNA of the CDR3: TGTGCCAGCAGTTTACCGAACACTGAAGCTTTCTTT.

The chain recombines TRBV20-1 with TRBJ2-3; maybe TRBD2 (6 bases). Germline V gives CDR1 DFQATT, CDR2 SNEGSKA (reference sequence). The CDR3 contains 14 residues. The V gene lost 4 bases and the J gene lost 6 bases, with 17 bases spanning the gap. CDR3 in amino acids: CSATPGTWTDTQYF. DNA for the CDR3: TGCAGTGCTACCCCCGGGACTTGGACCGATACGCAGTATTTT.